A selection of T cell receptor beta chains follows, all from one sample in a study of cytomegalovirus exposure and HLA in healthy donors. TCRdb keeps only in-frame clones here, not all; method: immunoSEQ multiplex PCR. The sample has about 94,000 clones, roughly four fifths seen once. Sequencing input: PBMCs. These receptors originate from a man aged 30 to 39 in good health and CMV-seronegative. Each CDR3 is given with its conserved first and last residue. Where a row states a size, it is once, few, many or the class of an expanded clone; other rows omit it.

J: TRBJ1-5; V: TRBV7-2; length: 15; size: -; CDR3: CASSSRDSWNQPQHF
J: TRBJ2-2; V: TRBV5-4; length: 16; size: few; CDR3: CASSLSGREETGELFF
J: TRBJ1-3; V: TRBV9; length: 15; size: -; CDR3: CASSVAGDHGNTIYF
J: TRBJ1-2; V: TRBV10-3; length: 14; size: -; CDR3: CAIKGQGAQYGYTF
J: TRBJ1-2; V: TRBV6-5; length: 13; size: -; CDR3: CASSQTGGNGYTF
J: TRBJ1-5; V: TRBV19; length: 14; size: -; CDR3: CASGTDHSNQPQHF
J: TRBJ1-2; V: TRBV7-9; length: 13; size: -; CDR3: CASSSTGNDGYTF
J: TRBJ1-4; V: TRBV15; length: 16; size: -; CDR3: CATSRDRAGGNEKLFF
J: TRBJ2-5; V: TRBV30; length: 15; size: -; CDR3: CAWSRAGQVWETQYF
J: TRBJ1-6; V: TRBV19; length: 16; size: -; CDR3: CASSRDRISYNSPLHF
J: TRBJ2-3; V: TRBV9; length: 16; size: -; CDR3: CASSVGGAGTTDTQYF
J: TRBJ2-1; V: TRBV11-3; length: 14; size: -; CDR3: CASSPSGRENEQFF
J: TRBJ1-2; V: TRBV5-6; length: 14; size: -; CDR3: CASSLGSGGGGYTF
J: TRBJ1-2; V: TRBV27; length: 13; size: -; CDR3: CASSLSRGYGYTF
J: TRBJ2-2; V: TRBV6-6; length: 15; size: once; CDR3: CASSLGTPSAGELFF
J: TRBJ1-2; V: TRBV28; length: 13; size: -; CDR3: CASSLAVNYGYTF
J: TRBJ2-6; V: TRBV4-3; length: 16; size: -; CDR3: CASSQFTGAGANVLTF
J: TRBJ1-2; V: TRBV7-6; length: 13; size: -; CDR3: CASSQGPRYGYTF
J: TRBJ1-1; V: TRBV5-1; length: 15; size: -; CDR3: CASSFPTGSETEAFF
J: TRBJ2-5; V: TRBV28; length: 13; size: -; CDR3: CASEPGFQETQYF
J: TRBJ1-3; V: TRBV4-1; length: 20; size: -; CDR3: CASSQDLVLGTGDSGNTIYF
J: TRBJ1-1; V: TRBV5-6; length: 14; size: -; CDR3: CASSLRGKNTEAFF
J: TRBJ2-3; V: TRBV4-1; length: 16; size: -; CDR3: CASSLGDRGAGDTQYF
J: TRBJ1-6; V: TRBV11-2; length: 15; size: -; CDR3: CASSRPTGGNSPLHF
J: TRBJ2-7; V: TRBV27; length: 15; size: -; CDR3: CASSFSTGDGWEQYF
J: TRBJ2-1; V: TRBV7-2; length: 15; size: few; CDR3: CASSSRHSQDNEQFF
J: TRBJ1-1; V: TRBV25-1; length: 15; size: few; CDR3: CASSGSGTANTEAFF
J: TRBJ2-1; V: TRBV5-1; length: 17; size: -; CDR3: CASSPGQVSSSYNEQFF
J: TRBJ2-5; V: TRBV7-6; length: 13; size: -; CDR3: CASSPQQVGLTHF
J: TRBJ1-1; V: TRBV28; length: 13; size: -; CDR3: CASARGQGTEAFF
J: TRBJ1-1; V: TRBV2; length: 14; size: -; CDR3: CASRGAIMNTEAFF
J: TRBJ2-2; V: TRBV13; length: 15; size: few; CDR3: CASSPSLRGRGELFF
J: TRBJ1-1; V: TRBV19; length: 12; size: -; CDR3: CASGTVNTEAFF
J: TRBJ2-1; V: TRBV7-9; length: 15; size: -; CDR3: CASSLVALAANEQFF
J: TRBJ2-5; V: TRBV28; length: 13; size: -; CDR3: CAATGANQETQYF
J: TRBJ2-1; V: TRBV11-3; length: 16; size: -; CDR3: CASSSYGGEGYNEQFF
J: TRBJ2-1; V: TRBV6-5; length: 14; size: -; CDR3: CASSYKYGANEQFF
J: TRBJ2-1; V: TRBV7-2; length: 16; size: few; CDR3: CASSRGSSGRISEQFF
J: TRBJ2-3; V: TRBV6-1; length: 14; size: -; CDR3: CASRGQRMTDTQYF
J: TRBJ2-1; V: TRBV28; length: 15; size: -; CDR3: CASSRGEGAVNEQFF
J: TRBJ1-2; V: TRBV7-8; length: 17; size: -; CDR3: CASSTGTGGRSNYGYTF
J: TRBJ2-4; V: TRBV7-9; length: 19; size: -; CDR3: CSSSSSWGSGELAKNIQYF